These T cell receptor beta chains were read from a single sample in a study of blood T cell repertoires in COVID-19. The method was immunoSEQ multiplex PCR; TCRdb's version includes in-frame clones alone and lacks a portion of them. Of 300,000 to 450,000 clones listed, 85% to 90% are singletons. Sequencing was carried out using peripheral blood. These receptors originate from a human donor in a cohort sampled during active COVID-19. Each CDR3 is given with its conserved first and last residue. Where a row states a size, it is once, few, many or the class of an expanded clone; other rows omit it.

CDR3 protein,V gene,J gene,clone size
CASSYRDLGDTQYF,TRBV2,TRBJ2-3,NA
CATSIEQGTSGVRQETQYF,TRBV15,TRBJ2-5,NA
CASTGGAYEQYF,TRBV5-6,TRBJ2-7,NA
CASSLSVAGSTYNEQFF,TRBV28,TRBJ2-1,NA
CASSLRTDRGGEKLFF,TRBV28,TRBJ1-4,NA
CATSDPDCRSGNTIYF,TRBV24-1,TRBJ1-3,NA
CALTTGSTDTQYF,TRBV30,TRBJ2-3,NA
CASSYSLLAAHGEQFF,TRBV6-5,TRBJ2-1,NA
CASSYSTSGNTEAFF,TRBV6-2/TRBV6-3,TRBJ1-1,once
CASSRDRNTGELFF,TRBV2,TRBJ2-2,NA
CASSPTGDWYGYTF,TRBV5-4,TRBJ1-2,NA
CASNVGRDLGDIQYF,TRBV6-6,TRBJ2-4,NA
CASSLKGQVLRYQPQHF,TRBV27,TRBJ1-5,NA
CASSRDRVNQPQHF,TRBV2,TRBJ1-5,NA
CASSFGTANTGELFF,TRBV11-2,TRBJ2-2,few
CASSPRGSYGYTF,TRBV18,TRBJ1-2,NA
CATSDADIYNEQFF,TRBV24-1,TRBJ2-1,NA
CASTRGGPLYEQYF,TRBV27,TRBJ2-7,few
CASSLGDRGTLPQHF,TRBV7-6,TRBJ1-5,NA
CASSELAGDTDTQYF,TRBV6-1,TRBJ2-3,NA
CASSSKGTDQETQYF,TRBV7-6,TRBJ2-5,NA
CASSKSRAGTLFYEQYF,TRBV21-1,TRBJ2-7,NA
CASSITLEGSYGYTF,TRBV27,TRBJ1-2,NA
CASSLPWDRVNLSNQPQHF,TRBV11-2,TRBJ1-5,few
CASSFMRLAGGQETQYF,TRBV5-4,TRBJ2-5,NA
CASTQLQDTGELFF,TRBV5-1,TRBJ2-2,NA
CATRDRGERETQYF,TRBV25-1,TRBJ2-5,NA
CASSLRGYGYTF,TRBV6-5,TRBJ1-2,NA
CASSIGGTESYEQYF,TRBV28,TRBJ2-7,NA
CASNPGSGETQYF,TRBV9,TRBJ2-5,NA
CASSSAGAFF,TRBV21-1,TRBJ1-1,NA
CASSSPRGTDYGYTF,TRBV6-6,TRBJ1-2,many
CATSDPERELQDEQYF,TRBV24-1,TRBJ2-7,many
CAWSVLLPGELFF,TRBV30,TRBJ2-2,NA
CASSWTGTTLTGELFF,TRBV5-1,TRBJ2-2,NA